Listed below are T cell receptor beta chains from one sample, sequenced in a study of blood T cell repertoires in COVID-19. This table comes from immunoSEQ multiplex PCR, and its TCRdb copy is limited to in-frame clones, with some not included. The repertoire holds roughly 500,000 clones, 75% to 90% seen once, with about 1% in the top ten. The specimen sequenced was peripheral blood. The receptors here all came from a young man with COVID-19, enrolled during active disease. CDR3s include the opening cysteine and the closing phenylalanine or tryptophan. The D gene is left open where the match is weak. Rows may omit the clone size; those that give it use once, few, many or a size class.

>NA|TRBJ2-1|once|TRBV21-1
TGTGCCAGCAGCAAAGAGGTGACGGGGGGGTGGTATGAGCAGTTCTTC
CASSKEVTGGWYEQFF
>NA|TRBJ1-1|once|TRBV5-1
TGCGCCAGCAGCGTGGACACGAACACTGAAGCTTTCTTT
CASSVDTNTEAFF
>TRBD2|TRBJ2-5|NA|TRBV5-1
TGCGCCAGCAGTTGGAATAGCGGGGGGGCGGAGGAGACCCAGTACTTC
CASSWNSGGAEETQYF
>TRBD1|TRBJ2-7|NA|TRBV18
TGTGCCAGCTCACCATCGACAGGGCGCGAGCAGTACTTC
CASSPSTGREQYF
>TRBD2|TRBJ2-5|NA|TRBV7-8
TGTGCCAGCAGCTTAGCGAGCGGGACTGGAGAGACCCAGTACTTC
CASSLASGTGETQYF
>NA|TRBJ1-1|NA|TRBV27
TGTGCCAGCAGTTTTGACAAAGCAAACACTGAAGCTTTCTTT
CASSFDKANTEAFF
>TRBD2|TRBJ2-5|NA|TRBV3-1/TRBV3-2
TGTGCCAGCAGCCTTAGCGGGAGGGAAATTTTTGGCCAAGAGACCCAGTACTTC
CASSLSGREIFGQETQYF
>TRBD2|TRBJ2-7|NA|TRBV7-9
TGTGCCAGCAGCCCCGCGGGACTAGCGGGAGCGTTGGGGCAGTACTTC
CASSPAGLAGALGQYF
>NA|TRBJ1-2|NA|TRBV6-5
TGTGCCAGCAGGACGACAGAATCTTCTAACTATGGCTACACCTTC
CASRTTESSNYGYTF
>NA|TRBJ1-1|NA|TRBV12-5
TGTGCTAGTGGATCTGGAGGGACTGAAGCTTTCTTT
CASGSGGTEAFF
>NA|TRBJ2-7|few|TRBV2
TGTGCCAGCAATTTACTAGGAGGTAGCTCCTACGAGCAGTACTTC
CASNLLGGSSYEQYF
>NA|TRBJ1-5|NA|TRBV5-6
TGTGCCAGCAGCTTGGGAAGTAGCCCGAGAGGTCAGCCCCAGCATTTT
CASSLGSSPRGQPQHF
>NA|TRBJ1-6|once|TRBV6-4
TGTGCCAGCAGTGACTCCGGGAGGGGAGGATCACCCCTCCACTTT
CASSDSGRGGSPLHF
>NA|TRBJ2-4|NA|TRBV18
TGTGCCAGCTCACCACCGATAAGGGGAGGAGGAAACATTCAGTACTTC
CASSPPIRGGGNIQYF
>NA|TRBJ2-7|NA|TRBV6-2/TRBV6-3
TGTGCCAGCAGTTACTCGCGGGCCTACGAGCAGTACTTC
CASSYSRAYEQYF
>NA|TRBJ2-3|NA|TRBV19
TGTGCCAGTAGTATCTCGGTCAGGGACACAGATACGCAGTATTTT
CASSISVRDTDTQYF
>TRBD1|TRBJ1-2|NA|TRBV10-3
TGTGCCACCGGACAGGGGGCCGTCTATGGCTACACCTTC
CATGQGAVYGYTF
>TRBD1|TRBJ2-1|once|TRBV29-1
TGCAGCGTTGAAGTGGACAGGGAAGTAGGGCAGTTCTTC
CSVEVDREVGQFF
>TRBD2|TRBJ2-2|once|TRBV5-6
TGTGCCAGCAGCTTGTCCCCAGCGGGGGGTTACACCGGGGAGCTGTTTTTT
CASSLSPAGGYTGELFF
>TRBD1|TRBJ2-6|NA|TRBV13
TGTGCCAGCAGCTTAACAGGGGAGCTTTCTGGGGCCAACGTCCTGACTTTC
CASSLTGELSGANVLTF
>TRBD2|TRBJ2-3|once|TRBV10-1
TGCGCCAGCAGTGAGTCGATAGGACTAGCGGATTCGCAGTATTTT
CASSESIGLADSQYF
>NA|TRBJ2-2|NA|TRBV18
TGTGCCAGCTCACCCTCCCAGGACACCGGGGAGCTGTTTTTT
CASSPSQDTGELFF
>NA|TRBJ2-3|NA|TRBV3-1/TRBV3-2
TGTGCCAGCAGCTGGGACCTAGGCCGCCAGGCTAGCGGCACAGATACGCAGTATTTT
CASSWDLGRQASGTDTQYF
>NA|TRBJ2-3|NA|TRBV27
TGTGCCAGCAGTTTAGTATCTAGCACAGATACGCAGTATTTT
CASSLVSSTDTQYF
>NA|TRBJ2-7|NA|TRBV19
TGTGCCAGTAGTAGGACAGTCACTAACGAGCAGTACTTC
CASSRTVTNEQYF
>TRBD2|TRBJ2-3|NA|TRBV18
TGTGCCAGCTCACCCGGGACTAGGGGACCAGATACGCAGTATTTT
CASSPGTRGPDTQYF
>TRBD1|TRBJ2-7|NA|TRBV4-1
TGCGCCAGCAGCCGGGGACAGGGGGACGAGCAGTACTTC
CASSRGQGDEQYF
>TRBD2|TRBJ2-5|NA|TRBV10-1
TGCGCCAGCAGTCGGACGGCGGGGGGGCACCAGTACTTC
CASSRTAGGHQYF
>TRBD1|TRBJ2-7|NA|TRBV6-1
TGTGCCAGCAGTGAGGACAGGGGCCACAAGGCCTACGAGCAGTACTTC
CASSEDRGHKAYEQYF
>NA|TRBJ2-1|NA|TRBV21-1
TGTGCCAGCAGCAAAGTTCCTAGCGGAAGGACGAGGTCGGGGCAGTTCTTC
CASSKVPSGRTRSGQFF
>TRBD2|TRBJ2-3|NA|TRBV11-2
TGTGCCAGCAGCTCCCGTGGACTAGCGAGGGGCACAGATACGCAGTATTTT
CASSSRGLARGTDTQYF
>TRBD2|TRBJ2-1|NA|TRBV5-1
TGCGCCAGCAGCTTGGAGCCTAGCGGGAGACTCACCTACAATGAGCAGTTCTTC
CASSLEPSGRLTYNEQFF
>NA|TRBJ1-5|once|TRBV28
TGTGCCAGCAGTGAGTTAAAGGGGCAGCCCCAGCATTTT
CASSELKGQPQHF
>TRBD1|TRBJ2-2|NA|TRBV6-5
TGTGCCAGCAGTTGGGACAGGAACACCGGGGAGCTGTTTTTT
CASSWDRNTGELFF
>NA|TRBJ1-1|NA|TRBV4-1
TGCGCCAGCAGCCACCGAGCCGGGACACTTGCGGCTGAAGCTTTCTTT
CASSHRAGTLAAEAFF
>TRBD1|TRBJ1-1|NA|TRBV27
TGTGCCAGCAGTTTATCGAACAGGGGGCCTCAAATGAACACTGAAGCTTTCTTT
CASSLSNRGPQMNTEAFF
>TRBD1|TRBJ1-5|NA|TRBV19
TGTGCCAGTACCTCAACAGGGGGCAATCAGCCCCAGCATTTT
CASTSTGGNQPQHF
>TRBD1|TRBJ1-5|few|TRBV5-5
TGTGCCAGCAGCTGGGGACAGGGTAATCAGCCCCAGCATTTT
CASSWGQGNQPQHF
>NA|TRBJ2-7|NA|TRBV9
TGTGCCAGCAGCGTTGGCGGTTTTGCCGGGATCTACGAGCAGTACTTC
CASSVGGFAGIYEQYF
>TRBD2|TRBJ2-3|NA|TRBV27
TGTGCCAGCAGTTTTTGGGGTAGCGGGGGGGGCGCAGATACGCAGTATTTT
CASSFWGSGGGADTQYF
>TRBD2|TRBJ2-2|NA|TRBV3-1/TRBV3-2
TGTGCCAGCAGCTACCTAGCGGATGTCACCGGGGAGCTGTTTTTT
CASSYLADVTGELFF
>TRBD1|TRBJ1-6|NA|TRBV6-5
TGTGCCAGCAGGGGACAGGGGGTACCTAATTCACCCCTCCACTTT
CASRGQGVPNSPLHF
>TRBD2|TRBJ2-7|NA|TRBV29-1
TGCAGCGTTGAAGACGGGGGGGGCCTAGGCGAGCAGTACTTC
CSVEDGGGLGEQYF
>NA|TRBJ1-4|NA|TRBV14
TGTGCCAGCAGCCAAGCCGGTGCGACTAATGAAAAACTGTTTTTT
CASSQAGATNEKLFF
>NA|TRBJ1-2|once|TRBV21-1
TGTGCCAGCAGCAAATCCAGGACAGTCCCTATATGCTACACCTTC
CASSKSRTVPICYTF
>NA|TRBJ2-2|few|TRBV2
TGTGCCAGCAGTGAAGCGGCGGTAAACACCGGGGAGCTGTTTTTT
CASSEAAVNTGELFF
>NA|TRBJ1-2|NA|TRBV15
TGTGCCACCAGCAGAGGGTTGGGGGGTTGGTATGGCTACACCTTC
CATSRGLGGWYGYTF
>NA|TRBJ2-5|NA|TRBV7-2
TGTGCCAGCAGCTTGGTAACACAAGGGGTGACCCAGTACTTC
CASSLVTQGVTQYF
>TRBD2|TRBJ2-5|NA|TRBV2
TGTGCCAGCAGTGAAGCACCTATATCCCTAGCGGGAGGAGGGGAAGAGACCCAGTACTTC
CASSEAPISLAGGGEETQYF
>TRBD1|TRBJ1-6|NA|TRBV19
TGTGCCTCCAAGACAGGGCACTCCTATAATTCACCCCTCCACTTT
CASKTGHSYNSPLHF
>TRBD1|TRBJ2-3|NA|TRBV7-8
TGTGCCAGCAGCAGCACCGGGACAGACACAGATACGCAGTATTTT
CASSSTGTDTDTQYF
>NA|TRBJ1-1|once|TRBV30
TGTGCCTGGAGTGTACACTGGGGAGCCGAAGCTTTCTTT
CAWSVHWGAEAFF
>TRBD1|TRBJ2-1|NA|TRBV19
TGTGCCAGTAGTTCTTCGACAGGGAGCTCCTACAATGAGCAGTTCTTC
CASSSSTGSSYNEQFF